The present T cell receptor (beta chain) was sequenced within a study of T-cell reconstitution after alpha-beta-depleted transplantation in children. This clonotype was detected ten times or more. Its antigen is still unknown. During its preparation, the TCRbeta library received unique molecular identifiers. TCRdb re-called the PCR reads with MiXCR, one entry per CDR3 protein. The sample holds around 250,000 distinct CDR3 sequences; about 25% are singletons and the top ten take roughly 2.6%. Points from the study as a whole: T-cell counts and diversity at one year following transplant were attributed mainly to newly produced T cells.

CDR1 is SGHAT and CDR2 is FQNNGV in the germline V gene. This CDR3 has 18 amino acids. Losses at the gene ends were 2 bases for V and 7 bases for J; bases not matched to a gene: 13. The sample consisted of PBMCs, taken before TCRalphabeta/CD19-depleted stem cell transplant. The V call is TRBV11-2, the J call TRBJ2-1; 11 nucleotides match TRBD2. The TCR comes from a girl between 2 and 10 years old with Fanconi anemia, due to receive a stem cell transplant. The CDR3 protein is CASSLPLLIAGGKNEQFF. CDR3 DNA sequence: TGTGCCAGCAGCTTACCACTCCTAATAGCGGGAGGGAAGAATGAGCAGTTCTTC.